These 28 T cell receptor beta chains were all obtained from the same sample, sequenced in a study of blood T cell repertoires in COVID-19. Libraries were prepared by immunoSEQ multiplex PCR; TCRdb keeps only in-frame clonotypes and omits some of them. The data show around 230,000 clones, roughly 90% seen once. Sequencing was carried out using peripheral blood. The receptors shown here come from a man aged 25 to 40 who had recovered from COVID-19.

The chain links TRBV19 to TRBJ2-2; possible D gene TRBD1, 6 bases. With 1 base removed from V and 5 bases from J, the gap between germline ends came to 14 bases. This CDR3 spans 16 amino acids. Per germline, CDR1 LNHDA and CDR2 SQIVND (reference sequence). CDR3 region: CASSIGTGSGTGELFF. The CDR3 nucleotides are TGTGCCAGTAGTATAGGAACAGGGTCCGGGACCGGGGAGCTGTTTTTT.

V usage is TRBV30 and J usage is TRBJ2-5, with D tentatively TRBD1 (6 bases). Trimming removed 7 bases at V and 1 base at J, with 10 bases between. CDR3 length: 12 amino acids. CDR1 GTSNPN and CDR2 SVGIG come from the germline V gene (reference sequence). CDR3 amino acids: CAFGTIQETQYF. The CDR3 DNA is TGTGCCTTCGGGACAATCCAAGAGACCCAGTACTTC.

The chain joins TRBV18 to TRBJ2-5; D remains unclear. Trimming stripped 2 bases from V and 3 bases from J, with 7 bases between. This CDR3 has 13 amino acids. Germline V CDR1 and CDR2: KGHSH, LQKENI. CDR3 loop: CASSPSREETQYF. CDR3 in DNA: TGTGCCAGCTCACCAAGTCGGGAAGAGACCCAGTACTTC.

The chain links TRBV27 to TRBJ2-7; a weak D match, TRBD1 (6 bases). Trimming cost V 3 bases and J 4 bases, with 10 bases left between them. Germline V lookup: CDR1 MNHEY, CDR2 SMNVEV (reference sequence). The CDR3 runs 13 residues. CDR3 bases: TGTGCCAGCAGTTTCAGGGGTAGATACGAGCAGTACTTC. Translated, it gives CASSFRGRYEQYF.

The V call is TRBV10-3, the J call TRBJ1-5; D perhaps matches TRBD1 (6 bases). CDR3 length: 15 residues. The germline V gene encodes CDR1 ENHRY and CDR2 SYGVKD. V gave up 6 bases and J gave up 3 bases, with 15 bases separating them. Here the CDR3 reads CAISGIRDNNQPQHF. The CDR3 DNA sequence: TGTGCCATCAGCGGAATAAGGGACAACAATCAGCCCCAGCATTTT.

The gene calls are TRBV5-4 and TRBJ2-5, with 10 bases aligning to TRBD2. This CDR3 has 16 residues. The V gene end was trimmed by 5 bases and the J gene end by 4 bases; junction bases not matched to a gene: 11. Per germline, CDR1 SGHNT and CDR2 YYREEE (reference sequence). The CDR3 DNA follows: TGTGCCAGCAGTAAATCGAGCGGGGGGGCCTCAGAGACCCAGTACTTC. The encoded protein is CASSKSSGGASETQYF.

The chain employs TRBV6-2 or TRBV6-3 and TRBJ2-7, with TRBD1 matching over 9 bases. The CDR3 contains 15 residues. V shed 6 bases and J 5 bases; nucleotides not matched to a gene: 11. Germline V CDR1 and CDR2: MNHEY, SVGEGT. The CDR3 loop is CASSWSGTGSNEQYF. The CDR3 DNA reads TGTGCCAGCAGCTGGTCCGGGACAGGGTCCAACGAGCAGTACTTC.

The rearrangement uses TRBV7-2 and TRBJ2-7, with 11 bases lining up with TRBD1. V gave up 2 bases and J gave up 0 bases; unmatched junction bases: 6. The CDR3 length is 17 residues. Looked up from germline, CDR1 is SGHTA and CDR2 is FQGNSA. The CDR3 loop reads CASSLFLGTGGSYEQYF. CDR3 bases: TGTGCCAGCAGCTTATTTCTCGGGACAGGGGGCTCCTACGAGCAGTACTTC.

This chain uses TRBV30 with TRBJ2-2; D might be TRBD1 (6 bases). CDR1 and CDR2 from the germline V gene are GTSNPN and SVGIG (reference sequence). Trimming removed 5 bases from V and 0 bases from J, with 10 bases in between. The CDR3 runs to 14 residues. This chain's CDR3 is CAWEQGSNTGELFF. The CDR3 bases are TGTGCCTGGGAACAGGGCTCGAACACCGGGGAGCTGTTTTTT.

The genes are TRBV5-1 and TRBJ2-3, with TRBD2 identical over 12 bases. The germline gives CDR1 SGHRS, CDR2 YFSETQ. The V gene end was trimmed by 4 bases and the J gene end by 6 bases; junction bases not matched to a gene: 6. There are 15 residues in the CDR3. CDR3 residues: CASSRGLAGTDTQYF. In DNA, the CDR3 is TGCGCCAGCAGCAGAGGACTAGCGGGGACTGATACGCAGTATTTT.

V is TRBV15 and J is TRBJ1-5; possibly TRBD1 for D (6 bases). V dropped 4 bases and J dropped 5 bases, with 15 bases sitting between them. Germline-derived CDR1 and CDR2 are LNHNV and YYDKDF (reference sequence). The CDR3 sequence is 15 residues long. The CDR3 nucleotides read TGTGCCACCAGCACCCCAACAGGGCGGGATCAGCCCCAGCATTTT. It yields the protein CATSTPTGRDQPQHF.

The chain combines TRBV2 with TRBJ2-7; 9 nucleotides line up with TRBD1. There are 13 residues in the CDR3. The ends lost 3 bases at V and 4 bases at J; junction bases unmatched: 1. Looked up from germline, CDR1 is SNHLY and CDR2 is FYNNEI. The CDR3, as DNA: TGTGCCAGCAGTGACGGACAGGGGTACGAGCAGTACTTC. Translated, it gives CASSDGQGYEQYF.

V usage is TRBV20-1 and J usage is TRBJ2-3; TRBD1 agrees at 7 bases. There are 13 residues in the CDR3. V lost 4 bases and J lost 1; bases outside the gene matches: 2. Looked up from germline, CDR1 is DFQATT and CDR2 is SNEGSKA (reference sequence). The CDR3 nucleotides read TGCAGTGCTACTGACAGGGGCACAGATACGCAGTATTTT. Protein product: CSATDRGTDTQYF.

The V and J genes are TRBV20-1 and TRBJ2-3; possible D gene TRBD2, 7 bases. Germline assignment: CDR1 DFQATT and CDR2 SNEGSKA (reference sequence). This CDR3 region has 15 residues. Trimming took 3 bases from V and 4 from J, leaving 17 bases between them. CDR3 DNA sequence: TGCAGTGCTAGTGTGGGGGGGGGCTTCTCAGATACGCAGTATTTT. Protein: CSASVGGGFSDTQYF.

The rearrangement links TRBV19 to TRBJ1-6, with D tentatively TRBD1 (6 bases). The CDR3 sequence is 16 residues long. V was trimmed by 6 bases and J by 0 bases, leaving 12 bases between them. Germline assignment: CDR1 LNHDA and CDR2 SQIVND (reference sequence). The CDR3 region has the DNA TGTGCCAGTAGCAGGGGACCCAGCTCCTATAATTCACCCCTCCACTTT. Amino acid sequence: CASSRGPSSYNSPLHF. The whole variable domain, remainder taken from reference TRBV19 and TRBJ1-6, is DGGITQSPKYLFRKEGQNVTLSCEQNLNHDAMYWYRQDPGQGLRLIYYSQIVNDFQKGDIAEGYSVSREKKESFPLTVTSAQKNPTAFYLCASSRGPSSYNSPLHFGNGTRLTVT.

This chain uses TRBV7-7 with TRBJ2-3; 10 bases map to TRBD2. The J segment lost 4 bases and the V segment lost 5 bases, leaving 6 bases of the junction unmatched. Germline V CDR1 and CDR2: SSHAT, FNYEAQ (reference sequence). The CDR3 spans 15 residues. The CDR3 DNA reads TGTGCCAGCAGCCAGAGCGGGGGGGCCCCAGATACGCAGTATTTT. Its protein is CASSQSGGAPDTQYF.

This clone has only one observation. J is TRBJ2-1 and V is TRBV11-3; 8 bases are a match to TRBD2. Germline CDR1 reads SGHNT; CDR2 reads YENEEA. V lost 0 bases to trimming and J lost 3 bases; unmatched junction nucleotides: 4. The CDR3 contains 16 residues. The DNA for the CDR3 is TGTGCCAGCAGCTTAGAACGGGGGGGAGGCTACAATGAGCAGTTCTTC. Protein sequence: CASSLERGGGYNEQFF. Using reference TRBV11-3 and TRBJ2-1 for the parts outside the CDR3, the full variable domain is EAGVVQSPRYKIIEKKQPVAFWCNPISGHNTLYWYLQNLGQGPELLIRYENEEAVDDSQLPKDRFSAERLKGVDSTLKIQPAELGDSAVYLCASSLERGGGYNEQFFGPGTRLTVL.

V and J are TRBV20-1 and TRBJ1-1; D is ambiguous. V gave up 3 bases and J gave up 7 bases, with 9 bases separating them. The germline CDR1 and CDR2 sequences are DFQATT and SNEGSKA (reference sequence). This CDR3 comprises 11 residues. Here the CDR3 DNA reads TGCAGTGCTAGGTCTGGGCTTGAAGCTTTCTTT. It specifies CSARSGLEAFF.

The rearrangement links TRBV19 to TRBJ2-7, with D possibly being TRBD2 (6 bases). The CDR3 has 16 residues. CDR1 and CDR2 (germline): LNHDA, SQIVND (reference sequence). The V and J ends lost 4 bases and 0 bases respectively, with 16 bases between them. CDR3 region: CASSKEAGWSSYEQYF. The CDR3 DNA follows: TGTGCCAGTAGTAAGGAGGCGGGATGGAGCTCCTACGAGCAGTACTTC.

The rearrangement joins TRBV5-1 to TRBJ1-2, with 10 bases that match TRBD1. V dropped 3 bases and J dropped 3; count of bases not matched to a gene: 2. This CDR3 has 14 amino acids. CDR1 SGHRS and CDR2 YFSETQ come from the germline V gene. The chain's CDR3 is CASSSGTGDYGYTF. The CDR3, as DNA: TGCGCCAGCAGCTCCGGGACAGGGGACTATGGCTACACCTTC.

The chain uses TRBV21-1 and TRBJ2-7; the table assigns TRBD1, which was not confirmed against the DNA. TRBV21-1 is described as a pseudogene. The CDR3 has 16 amino acids. CDR3 DNA sequence: TGTGCCAGCAGCATTAGAAGGACAGGGTGTTTCCACGAGCAGTACTTC. It encodes CASSIRRTGCFHEQYF.

The CDR3 spells CASCGTSGGGDTQYF. The CDR3 coding sequence is TGTGCCAGCTGCGGGACTAGCGGGGGGGGAGATACGCAGTATTTT. The V and J genes are TRBV21-1 and TRBJ2-3; the table names TRBD2, a call not compared with the DNA. TRBV21-1 is deemed a pseudogene. The CDR3 is 15 residues long.

This clone has just a few counts. The chain is built from TRBV5-1 and TRBJ2-2; 11 bases match TRBD1. The V gene end was trimmed by 0 bases and the J gene end by 5 bases; junction bases not matched to a gene: 3. This CDR3 spans 16 amino acids. Germline lookup yields CDR1 SGHRS and CDR2 YFSETQ. The CDR3 DNA sequence: TGCGCCAGCAGCTTGGAGGGACAGGGGGTGACCGGGGAGCTGTTTTTT. This translates into CASSLEGQGVTGELFF.

The rearrangement links TRBV11-3 to TRBJ2-2, with a tentative D call TRBD1 (6 bases). CDR3 length: 15 residues. Per germline, CDR1 SGHNT and CDR2 YENEEA. V shed 5 bases and J shed 3 bases, with 13 bases lying between them. CDR3: CASSPTGLDTGELFF. The DNA for the CDR3 is TGTGCCAGCAGCCCGACAGGTCTCGACACCGGGGAGCTGTTTTTT.

The chain joins TRBV4-3 to TRBJ1-1, with a possible D match to TRBD1 (5 bases). This CDR3 is 14 amino acids long. Trimming removed 2 bases at V and 2 bases at J, with 9 bases between. Germline loops: CDR1 LGHNA, CDR2 YSLEER. The CDR3 region is CASSQTDRNTEAFF. The CDR3 nucleotides read TGCGCCAGCAGCCAAACCGACAGAAACACTGAAGCTTTCTTT.

DNA for the CDR3: TGTGCCAGCAGCCAAGATTCCACCGGACTGTTTAATCAGCCCCAGCATTTT. This sequence encodes CASSQDSTGLFNQPQHF. The chain has TRBV4-2 and TRBJ1-5; D gene unclear. The CDR3 is 17 amino acids. Trimming removed 0 bases at V and 4 bases at J, with 16 bases between. Germline V lookup: CDR1 LGHNA, CDR2 YNFKEQ.

The rearrangement links TRBV29-1 to TRBJ2-1, with TRBD1 as a possible D gene (5 bases). V was pared by 7 bases and J by 3 bases, with 13 bases between. Germline values: CDR1 SQVTM, CDR2 ANQGSEA. This CDR3 is built from 13 residues. The DNA for the CDR3 is TGCAGCGCAGGACAATCGGACTACAATGAGCAGTTCTTC. This codes for CSAGQSDYNEQFF.

The chain is built from TRBV7-6 and TRBJ1-2; D is undetermined. CDR1 is SGHVS and CDR2 is FNYEAQ in the germline V gene. Deletions cut 2 bases from V and 4 bases from J, with 8 bases between. The CDR3 has 13 amino acids. CDR3 sequence: CASSLLNSYGYTF. The CDR3 coding sequence is TGTGCCAGCAGCTTACTTAACAGCTATGGCTACACCTTC.